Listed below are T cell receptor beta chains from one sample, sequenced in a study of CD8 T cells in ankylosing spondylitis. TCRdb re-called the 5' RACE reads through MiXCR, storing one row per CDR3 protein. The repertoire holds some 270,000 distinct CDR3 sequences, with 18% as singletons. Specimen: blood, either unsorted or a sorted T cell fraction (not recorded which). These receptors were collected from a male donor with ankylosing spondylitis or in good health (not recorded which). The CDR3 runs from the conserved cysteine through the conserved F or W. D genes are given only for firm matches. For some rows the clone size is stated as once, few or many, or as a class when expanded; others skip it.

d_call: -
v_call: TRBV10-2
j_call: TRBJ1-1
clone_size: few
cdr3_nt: TGCGCCAGCAAGACCGGGGCTGAAGCTTTCTTT
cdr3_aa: CASKTGAEAFF

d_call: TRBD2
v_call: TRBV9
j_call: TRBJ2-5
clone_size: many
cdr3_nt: TGTGCCAGCAGCGGCACTAGCGGGAGGGTAGAGACCCAGTACTTC
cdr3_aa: CASSGTSGRVETQYF

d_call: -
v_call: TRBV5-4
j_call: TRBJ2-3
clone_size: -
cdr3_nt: TGTGCCAGCAGCCTCTCCGACACGACGGATACGCAGTATTTT
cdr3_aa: CASSLSDTTDTQYF

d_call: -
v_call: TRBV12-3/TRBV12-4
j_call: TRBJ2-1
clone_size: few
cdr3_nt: TGTGCCAGCAGTGTCGGGACGCCCGAGCAGTTCTTC
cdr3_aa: CASSVGTPEQFF

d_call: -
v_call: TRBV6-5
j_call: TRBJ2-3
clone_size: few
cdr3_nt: TGTGCCAGCAGTTTTCCCGGGGACACGGGACACACAGATACGCAGTATTTT
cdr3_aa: CASSFPGDTGHTDTQYF

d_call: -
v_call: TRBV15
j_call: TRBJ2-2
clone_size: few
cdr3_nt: TGTGCCACCTCTCGACTAGGGAACACCGGGGAGCTGTTTTTT
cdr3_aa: CATSRLGNTGELFF

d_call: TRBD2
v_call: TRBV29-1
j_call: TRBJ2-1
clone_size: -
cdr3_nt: TGCAGCGTTCTAGCGGGAGGCGGGAATGAGCAGTTCTTC
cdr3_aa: CSVLAGGGNEQFF

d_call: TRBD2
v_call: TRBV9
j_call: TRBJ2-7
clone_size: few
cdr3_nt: TGTGCCAGCAGCGTCGGCGGGAGTTCGTCTGAGCAGTACTTC
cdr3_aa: CASSVGGSSSEQYF

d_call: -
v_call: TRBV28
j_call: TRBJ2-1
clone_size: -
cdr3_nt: TGTGCCAGCAGTCCCAGAAAATTTGATGAGCAGTTCTTC
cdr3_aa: CASSPRKFDEQFF

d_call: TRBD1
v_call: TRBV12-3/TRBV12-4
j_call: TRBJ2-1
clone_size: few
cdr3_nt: TGTGCCAGCAGAGGGACAGTCTCCTACAATGAGCAGTTCTTC
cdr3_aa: CASRGTVSYNEQFF

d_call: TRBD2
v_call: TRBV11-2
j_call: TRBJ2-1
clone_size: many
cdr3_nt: TGTGCCAGCAGCGCCAGACTAGCGGGAGACCAATACAATGAGCAGTTCTTC
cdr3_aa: CASSARLAGDQYNEQFF

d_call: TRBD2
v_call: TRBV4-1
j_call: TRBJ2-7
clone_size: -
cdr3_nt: TGCGCCAGCAGCCAAGTAATTACTAGCGACGAGCAGTACTTC
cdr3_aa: CASSQVITSDEQYF

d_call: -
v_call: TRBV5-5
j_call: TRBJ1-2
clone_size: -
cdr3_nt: TGTGCCAGCAGCCCAACTCAGGGGAACTATGGCTACACCTTC
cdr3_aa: CASSPTQGNYGYTF

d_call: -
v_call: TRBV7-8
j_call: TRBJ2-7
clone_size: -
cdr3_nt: TGTGCCAGCAGCTTACAGTGGCAGGGCGAGCAGTACTTC
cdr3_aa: CASSLQWQGEQYF

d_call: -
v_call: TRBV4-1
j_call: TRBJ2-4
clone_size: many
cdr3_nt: TGCGCCAGCAGCCAAGATCCAAGCGGCAAAAACATTCAGTACTTC
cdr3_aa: CASSQDPSGKNIQYF

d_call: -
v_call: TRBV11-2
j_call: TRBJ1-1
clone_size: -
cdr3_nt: TGTGCCAGCAGCTTAGATCGTCGGGGAAACACTGAAGCTTTCTTT
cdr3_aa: CASSLDRRGNTEAFF

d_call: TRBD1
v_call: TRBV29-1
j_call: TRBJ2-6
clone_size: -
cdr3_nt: TGCAGCGTTGAGTCCCCGGGACAGGGTACGGCCTCTGGGGCCAACGTCCTGACTTTC
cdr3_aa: CSVESPGQGTASGANVLTF

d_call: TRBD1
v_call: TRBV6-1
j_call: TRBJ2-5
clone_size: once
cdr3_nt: TGTGCCAGCAGTACCTTTGCAGGGGGCGCAGAGACCCAGTACTTC
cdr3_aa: CASSTFAGGAETQYF

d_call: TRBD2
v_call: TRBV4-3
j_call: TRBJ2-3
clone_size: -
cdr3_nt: TGCGCCAGCAGCCAAGAAGTCGGGAGCGGGGCAGATACGCAGTATTTT
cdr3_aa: CASSQEVGSGADTQYF

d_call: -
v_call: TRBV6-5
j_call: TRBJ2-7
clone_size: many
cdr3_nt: TGTGCCAGCAGTTACTACCAAAGCTCCTACGAGCAGTACTTC
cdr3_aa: CASSYYQSSYEQYF

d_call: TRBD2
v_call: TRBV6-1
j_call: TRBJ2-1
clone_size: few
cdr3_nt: TGTGCCAGCAGTGAAGCGCTTCGACTAGCGGGAGGTTATGAGCAGTTCTTC
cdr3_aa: CASSEALRLAGGYEQFF

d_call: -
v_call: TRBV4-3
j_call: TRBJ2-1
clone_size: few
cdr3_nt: TGCGCCAGCAGCCAAGTATGGTCAGTAGACAATGAGCAGTTCTTC
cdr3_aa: CASSQVWSVDNEQFF

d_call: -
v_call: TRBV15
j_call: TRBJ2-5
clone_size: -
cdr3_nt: TGTGCCACCAACGTAATAGGGGTAGGGGGGCAAGAGACCCAGTACTTC
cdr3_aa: CATNVIGVGGQETQYF

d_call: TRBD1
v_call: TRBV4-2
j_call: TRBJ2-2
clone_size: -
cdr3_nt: TGTGCCAGCAGCCCCTGGACAGGGGGCGCGGAGCTGTTTTTT
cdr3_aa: CASSPWTGGAELFF

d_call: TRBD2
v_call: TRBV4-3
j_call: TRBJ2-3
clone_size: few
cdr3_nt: TGCGCCAGCAGCCAAGCCAGCGGGGACGCAGATACGCAGTATTTT
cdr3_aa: CASSQASGDADTQYF

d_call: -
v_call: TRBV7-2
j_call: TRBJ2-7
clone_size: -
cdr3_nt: TGTACCAGCAGCTGGGGGGCTGTGGAGGAGCAGTACTTC
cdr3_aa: CTSSWGAVEEQYF

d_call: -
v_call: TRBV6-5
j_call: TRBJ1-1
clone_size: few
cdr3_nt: TGTGCCAGCAGCGGGGATAGGGCTGAAGCTTTCTTT
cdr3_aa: CASSGDRAEAFF

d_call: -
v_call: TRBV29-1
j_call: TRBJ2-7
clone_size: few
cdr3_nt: TGCAGCGCCATAACAGGGATTTCCTACGAGCAGTACTTC
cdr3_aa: CSAITGISYEQYF

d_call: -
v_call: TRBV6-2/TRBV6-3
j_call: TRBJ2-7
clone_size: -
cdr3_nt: TGTACCAGCAGCAACAACCGGGACAACCTCTACGAGCAGTACTTC
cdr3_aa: CTSSNNRDNLYEQYF

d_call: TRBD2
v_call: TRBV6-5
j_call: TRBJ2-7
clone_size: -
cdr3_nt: TGTGCCAGCAGTTACTCGACTAGCGGGGCCTTGGAGCAGTACTTC
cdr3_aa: CASSYSTSGALEQYF

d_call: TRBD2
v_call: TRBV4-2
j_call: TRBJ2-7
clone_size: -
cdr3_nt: TGTGCCAGCAGTGAGGCTAGCGGAACCTACGAGCAGTACTTC
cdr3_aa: CASSEASGTYEQYF

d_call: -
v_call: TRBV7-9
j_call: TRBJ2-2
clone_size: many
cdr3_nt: TGTGCCAGCAGCTTAAATCGGGCTCCCGGGGAGCTGTTTTTT
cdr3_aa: CASSLNRAPGELFF

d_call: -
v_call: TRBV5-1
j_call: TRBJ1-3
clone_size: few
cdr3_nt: TGCGCCAGCAGCCTCGACGATCTAGAGGCTGGAAACACCATATATTTT
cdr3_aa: CASSLDDLEAGNTIYF

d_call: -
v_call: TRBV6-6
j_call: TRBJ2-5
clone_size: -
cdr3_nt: TGTGCCAGCAGCGAGACTAGTCGGGAGACCCAGTACTTC
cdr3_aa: CASSETSRETQYF

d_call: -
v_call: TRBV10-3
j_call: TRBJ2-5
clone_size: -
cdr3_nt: TGTGCCATCAGTCCAGAGAACCAAGAGACCGAGTACTTC
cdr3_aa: CAISPENQETEYF

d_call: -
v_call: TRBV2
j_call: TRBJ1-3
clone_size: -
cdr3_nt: TGTGCCAGCAGTGAATACGGGTCTGGAAACACCATATATTTT
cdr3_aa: CASSEYGSGNTIYF

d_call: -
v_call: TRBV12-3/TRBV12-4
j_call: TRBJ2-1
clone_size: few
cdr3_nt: TGTGCCAGCAGTTCGATGGAGGAGCGAGACAACAATGAGCAGTTCTTC
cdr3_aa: CASSSMEERDNNEQFF

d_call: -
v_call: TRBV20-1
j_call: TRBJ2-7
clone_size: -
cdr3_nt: TGCAGTGCTAGAGATCCGGACGCCTTCCTAGGGTGGCAGTACTTC
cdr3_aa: CSARDPDAFLGWQYF

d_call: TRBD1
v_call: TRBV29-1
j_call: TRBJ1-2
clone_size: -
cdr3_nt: TGCAGCGTTGAAATCGGACAGGGGTTCTATGGCTACACCTTC
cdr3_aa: CSVEIGQGFYGYTF

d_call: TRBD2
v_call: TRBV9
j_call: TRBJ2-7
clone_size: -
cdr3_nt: TGTGCCAGCAGCGTAGGAGGGACTACAGACCAGTACTTC
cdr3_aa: CASSVGGTTDQYF

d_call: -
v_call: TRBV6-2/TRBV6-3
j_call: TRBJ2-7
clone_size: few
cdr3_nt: TGTGCCAGCAGCCACGAGGATAGAAGGAGAGACTTATCCTACGAGCAGTACTTC
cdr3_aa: CASSHEDRRRDLSYEQYF

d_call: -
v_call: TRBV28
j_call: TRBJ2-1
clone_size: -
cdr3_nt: TGTGCCAGCCTACCGGGACTGGCGGGTGAGCAGTTCTTC
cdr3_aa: CASLPGLAGEQFF

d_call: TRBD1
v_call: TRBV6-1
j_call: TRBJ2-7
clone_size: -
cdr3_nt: TGTGCCAGCAGTGCCCGGGACAGCTCCTACGAGCAGTACTTC
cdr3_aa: CASSARDSSYEQYF

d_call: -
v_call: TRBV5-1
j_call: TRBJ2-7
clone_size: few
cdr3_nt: TGCGCCAGCAGCTTGGGGGCTAGCCCCTCCTACGAGCAGTACTTC
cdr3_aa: CASSLGASPSYEQYF

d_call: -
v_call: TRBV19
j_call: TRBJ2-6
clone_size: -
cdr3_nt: TGTGCCAGTAGTATAGCGGATGCAGTCTCTGGGGCCAACGTCCTGACTTTC
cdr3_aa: CASSIADAVSGANVLTF